These 18 T cell receptor beta chains originate from one sample sequenced in a study of shared clonotypes between healthy human individuals. Profiled with immunoSEQ multiplex PCR; TCRdb holds only in-frame clones, not every one. The table shows 950,000 to 1,100,000 clones, with about 75% occurring only once. The specimen was memory CD4+ T cells sorted from blood. Subset: CD45RA-negative fraction. All receptors come from a young man in good health.

The chain joins TRBV28 to TRBJ2-2, with 11 positions matching TRBD1. This CDR3 has 16 residues. CDR1 MDHEN and CDR2 SYDVKM come from the germline V gene. With V trimmed by 1 base and J by 5 bases, 3 bases remained unmatched. CDR3 loop: CASSLLGTGGTGELFF. CDR3 nucleotides: TGTGCCAGCAGTTTATTGGGGACAGGGGGTACCGGGGAGCTGTTTTTT.

The chain has TRBV6-1 and TRBJ1-1; TRBD1 is a possible D gene (6 bases). Trimming took 6 bases from V and 1 from J, leaving 12 bases between them. This CDR3 has 14 amino acids. Per the germline V gene, CDR1 is MNHNS and CDR2 is SASEGT. In DNA form, the CDR3 reads TGTGCCAGCAGGATACAGGGCCCGAACACTGAAGCTTTCTTT. Translated: CASRIQGPNTEAFF.

This clone was counted a few times. A much larger clone is a single base away; this may be a read error. Other DNA sequences within the sample encode an identical CDR3. As DNA, the CDR3 is TGTGCCAGCAGCTTAGGCTCCTACGAGCAGTACTTC. Its protein product is CASSLGSYEQYF. This sequence joins TRBV7-9 and TRBJ2-7; D not resolved. CDR3 length: 12 amino acids. V lost 1 base, J lost 0 bases, and 1 base lay in between. Germline V gene lookup returns CDR1 SEHNR and CDR2 FQNEAQ (reference sequence).

The chain recombines TRBV5-1 with TRBJ2-3; 7 bases align to TRBD1. CDR3 length: 14 amino acids. Germline assignment: CDR1 SGHRS and CDR2 YFSETQ. Trimming cost V 5 bases and J 3 bases; bases outside gene matches: 6. CDR3 sequence reads: CASRLDRPTDTQYF. The CDR3 bases are TGCGCCAGCAGACTGGACAGGCCTACAGATACGCAGTATTTT.

The chain uses TRBV28 and TRBJ2-7; 11 nucleotides align to TRBD2. The J segment lost 6 bases and the V segment lost 6 bases, leaving 22 bases of the junction unmatched. The V gene's germline CDR1 is MDHEN and CDR2 SYDVKM. CDR3 length: 19 amino acids. CDR3: CASSPDETTSGKRRGEQYF. The CDR3 DNA reads as TGTGCCAGCAGCCCCGACGAGACGACTAGCGGGAAGCGGAGAGGCGAGCAGTACTTC.

The chain joins TRBV28 to TRBJ2-7; D may be TRBD2 (6 bases). Germline CDR1 reads MDHEN; CDR2 reads SYDVKM. The CDR3 contains 13 residues. The V end was cut by 3 bases, the J end by 7 bases, with 13 bases between. CDR3 amino acids: CASSLGTRGEQYF. CDR3 sequence (DNA): TGTGCCAGCAGTTTGGGCACCCGGGGGGAGCAGTACTTC. The whole variable domain, remainder taken from reference TRBV28 and TRBJ2-7, is DVKVTQSSRYLVKRTGEKVFLECVQDMDHENMFWYRQDPGLGLRLIYFSYDVKMKEKGDIPEGYSVSREKKERFSLILESASTNQTSMYLCASSLGTRGEQYFGPGTRLTVT.

The chain recombines TRBV7-2 with TRBJ2-7; TRBD1 matches at 12 bases. V was clipped by 3 bases and J by 7 bases; unmatched bases: 7. Per the germline V gene, CDR1 is SGHTA and CDR2 is FQGNSA. The CDR3 covers 15 residues. CDR3: CASSLTGTGGVEQYF. For the CDR3, the DNA is TGTGCCAGCAGCTTGACCGGGACAGGGGGCGTTGAGCAGTACTTC.

Here the CDR3 reads CASSEQLAGGPGRGEQFF. CDR3 DNA sequence: TGTGCCAGCAGTGAACAACTAGCGGGAGGGCCGGGTCGGGGTGAGCAGTTCTTC. The chain carries TRBV25-1 and TRBJ2-1, with TRBD2 matching over 13 bases. This CDR3 has 18 residues. Germline V gene data show CDR1 as MGHDK and CDR2 as SYGVNS. Trimming cost V 2 bases and J 9 bases; bases outside gene matches: 13.

The chain combines TRBV5-1 with TRBJ2-7, with D perhaps TRBD2 (6 bases). The CDR3 sequence is 14 residues long. The V gene lost 2 bases and the J gene lost 1 base, with 10 bases spanning the gap. The germline V gene encodes CDR1 SGHRS and CDR2 YFSETQ. The CDR3 region has the DNA TGCGCCAGCAGCTTTACAGGACTATCCTACGAGCAGTACTTC. Translated: CASSFTGLSYEQYF.

This rearrangement joins TRBV28 to TRBJ1-2; D may be TRBD1 (5 bases). Germline assignment: CDR1 MDHEN and CDR2 SYDVKM. V dropped 4 bases and J dropped 6 bases, with 24 bases sitting between them. This CDR3 contains 17 residues. The CDR3 region is CASSSPGLQGIRDGYTF. The DNA for the CDR3 is TGTGCCAGCAGTTCACCAGGGTTGCAGGGTATTCGTGATGGCTACACCTTC.

The chain links TRBV19 to TRBJ1-5, with TRBD1 matching 8 bases. Germline values: CDR1 LNHDA, CDR2 SQIVND (reference sequence). After removal of 10 bases from V and 0 bases from J, the junction contained 8 bases not matched to a gene. CDR3 size: 15 residues. CDR3 in amino acids: CATTTGDNSNQPQHF. As DNA, the CDR3 is TGTGCCACCACGACAGGGGACAATAGCAATCAGCCCCAGCATTTT.

The gene calls are TRBV5-1 and TRBJ2-3; TRBD2 agrees at 12 bases. Per germline, CDR1 SGHRS and CDR2 YFSETQ. This CDR3 region has 15 residues. The ends lost 4 bases at V and 7 bases at J; junction bases unmatched: 7. CDR3 in DNA: TGCGCCAGCAGCCGACTAGCGGGAGATGCTAATACGCAGTATTTT. This codes for CASSRLAGDANTQYF.

The chain uses TRBV27 and TRBJ2-7, with 13 positions matching TRBD2. CDR1 and CDR2 from the germline V gene are MNHEY and SMNVEV (reference sequence). J lost 2 bases, V lost 3 bases, and 1 base had no gene match. The CDR3 runs 15 residues. CDR3 DNA: TGTGCCAGCAGTTTCGGGACTAGCGGGGCCTACGAGCAGTACTTC. Its protein product is CASSFGTSGAYEQYF.

Concerning this clone: One end of the junction fails to match germline, which may point to a read error. This sample also contains other DNA sequences that code for the same CDR3. J is TRBJ2-7 and V is TRBV30; no reliable D call. CDR1 and CDR2 from the germline V gene are GTSNPN and SVGIG (reference sequence). This CDR3 contains 14 residues. Written as DNA, the CDR3 is TGCGCCTGGAACCCCCCGGAAAGCTCCTACGAGCAGTACTTC. Translated, it gives CAWNPPESSYEQYF.

This sequence joins TRBV5-6 and TRBJ2-7; D gene uncertain. CDR1 is SGHDT, CDR2 YYEEEE, per germline. Trimming cost V 1 base and J 6 bases, with 8 bases left between them. CDR3 length: 12 amino acids. CDR3 sequence (DNA): TGTGCCAGCAGCTTGAATTCTGGCGAGCAGTACTTC. Amino acids: CASSLNSGEQYF. The whole variable domain, filled in from reference TRBV5-6 and TRBJ2-7, reads DAGVTQSPTHLIKTRGQQVTLRCSPKSGHDTVSWYQQALGQGPQFIFQYYEEEERQRGNFPDRFSGHQFPNYSSELNVNALLLGDSALYLCASSLNSGEQYFGPGTRLTVT.

A note on this clone: The identical CDR3 is also encoded by other nucleotide sequences in the sample. J is TRBJ2-3 and V is TRBV6-1; D gene unclear. With 3 bases removed from V and 6 bases from J, the gap between germline ends came to 4 bases. CDR1 is MNHNS and CDR2 is SASEGT in the germline V gene. The CDR3 runs 11 residues. The CDR3 region is CASSDTDTQYF. As DNA, the CDR3 is TGTGCCAGCAGTGATACCGATACGCAGTATTTT.

A few counts support this clone. Different DNA sequences within this sample yield the same CDR3. The chain employs TRBV5-6 and TRBJ1-3; D is perhaps TRBD1 (5 bases). From germline, CDR1 is SGHDT and CDR2 YYEEEE. The CDR3 runs 16 residues. V dropped 4 bases and J dropped 0 bases, with 14 bases sitting between them. DNA of the CDR3: TGTGCCAGCAGCCACGATGCAGGGTACTCTGGAAACACCATATATTTT. As protein: CASSHDAGYSGNTIYF.

The chain links TRBV5-1 to TRBJ2-3; 9 nucleotides agree with TRBD2. Germline values: CDR1 SGHRS, CDR2 YFSETQ. This CDR3 region has 16 residues. V shed 1 base and J 4 bases; nucleotides not matched to a gene: 7. The CDR3 DNA reads as TGCGCCAGCAGCTTGCTGGCGGGGGGGCCCTCAGATACGCAGTATTTT. It yields the protein CASSLLAGGPSDTQYF. Using reference TRBV5-1 and TRBJ2-3 for the parts outside the CDR3, the full variable domain is KAGVTQTPRYLIKTRGQQVTLSCSPISGHRSVSWYQQTPGQGLQFLFEYFSETQRNKGNFPGRFSGRQFSNSRSEMNVSTLELGDSALYLCASSLLAGGPSDTQYFGPGTRLTVL.